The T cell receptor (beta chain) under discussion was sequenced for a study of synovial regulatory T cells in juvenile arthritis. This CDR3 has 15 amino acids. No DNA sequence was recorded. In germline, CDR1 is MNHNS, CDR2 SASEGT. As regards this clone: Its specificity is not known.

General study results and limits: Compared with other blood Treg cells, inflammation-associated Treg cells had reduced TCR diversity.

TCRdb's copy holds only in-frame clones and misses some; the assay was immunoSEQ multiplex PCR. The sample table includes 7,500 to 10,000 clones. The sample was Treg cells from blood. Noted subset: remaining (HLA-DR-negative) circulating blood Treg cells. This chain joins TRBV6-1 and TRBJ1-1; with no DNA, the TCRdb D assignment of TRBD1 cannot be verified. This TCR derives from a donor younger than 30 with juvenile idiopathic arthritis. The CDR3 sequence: CASSEGGQMNTEAFF.